This TCR beta chain was profiled in a study of T-cell memory formation after mild COVID-19. The ends lost 5 bases at V and 7 bases at J; junction bases unmatched: 8. Germline V gene sequence: CDR1 MGHDK, CDR2 SYGVNS. CDR3 size: 15 residues. Study results and caveats: Cross-reactive memory appears to have joined, as suggested by some responding clones showing up in pre-infection memory. Clones that contracted from day 15 to 85 had balanced CD4/CD8; later expanders were CD4+ biased. Whether second-wave clones peaking at day 37 were SARS-CoV-2 specific went unconfirmed.

TCRdb re-called the 5' RACE reads through MiXCR, storing one row per CDR3 protein. Seen here are about 500,000 distinct CDR3 sequences, 20% observed once, and the top ten hold approximately 12%. Note on this clonotype: The antigen remains undetermined.

The rearrangement links TRBV25-1 to TRBJ2-1, with 10 bases lining up with TRBD2. The TCR comes from an adult woman who had mild COVID-19 (a few samples of this study predate the infection). Cell type and time point are not known. Sample: PBMCs or a T cell subset sorted from them (not recorded which). The CDR3 is CASSTTSGAGNEQFF. The CDR3 coding sequence is TGTGCCAGCAGTACAACTAGCGGGGCGGGGAATGAGCAGTTCTTC.